The 17 T cell receptor beta chains below were found in one sample sequenced in a study of OX40 agonist ivuxolimab in advanced cancers. Data came from immunoSEQ multiplex PCR; TCRdb stores just in-frame clones and leaves some out. The sample holds 25,000 to 35,000 clones; around 76% are singletons and the top ten take roughly a fifth. The sample in question was CD4+ or CD8+ T cells sorted from blood, obtained in a trial of the OX40 agonist ivuxolimab. The receptors shown here come from an adult with an advanced solid tumor such as melanoma, head and neck, liver or kidney cancer.

V is TRBV4-1 and J is TRBJ2-7; D unclear. This CDR3 has 14 amino acids. V lost 1 base, J lost 1 base, and 8 bases lay in between. Germline V CDR1 and CDR2: MGHRA, YSYEKL. The chain's CDR3 is CASSQGQYSYEQYF. For the CDR3, the DNA is TGCGCCAGCAGCCAAGGGCAGTATTCCTACGAGCAGTACTTC.

A single count supports this clone. V usage is TRBV28 and J usage is TRBJ2-5; 12 bases line up with TRBD1. With 5 bases clipped from V and 5 bases from J, the junction kept 15 bases outside the gene matches. The CDR3 runs to 18 residues. CDR1 is MDHEN and CDR2 is SYDVKM in the germline V gene. For the CDR3, the DNA is TGTGCCAGCAGTGGGACAGGGGGCTTTACTCATCCCCGGGAGACCCAGTACTTC. This sequence encodes CASSGTGGFTHPRETQYF.

For the CDR3, the DNA is TGTGCCAGCAGCTGGACAGAGAATTCACCCCTCCACTTT. This sequence encodes CASSWTENSPLHF. The V call is TRBV11-2, the J call TRBJ1-6; TRBD1 is a possible D gene (6 bases). Germline CDR1 is SGHAT and CDR2 is FQNNGV. The CDR3 consists of 13 residues. V lost 4 bases to trimming and J lost 7 bases, with 8 bases between them.

This chain links TRBV6-6 with TRBJ2-1; D perhaps matches TRBD1 (7 bases). Trimming left V 7 bases short and J 4 bases short, with 14 bases between. CDR3 length equals 14 residues. Germline V lookup: CDR1 MNHNY, CDR2 SVGAGI (reference sequence). The CDR3 is CASIGGTVYNEQFF. The CDR3 DNA reads TGTGCCAGCATAGGCGGGACAGTTTACAATGAGCAGTTCTTC.

This sequence joins TRBV18 and TRBJ2-6; no reliable D call. The CDR3 consists of 15 residues. Looked up from germline, CDR1 is KGHSH and CDR2 is LQKENI. V lost 3 bases and J lost 0, with 6 bases in between. CDR3 region: CASSPTVSGANVLTF. The CDR3 DNA reads as TGTGCCAGCTCACCTACAGTCTCTGGGGCCAACGTCCTGACTTTC.

J is TRBJ2-3 and V is TRBV10-3; 10 bases match TRBD2. The trim removed 5 bases at V and 0 bases at J, leaving 2 bases unmatched. The germline V gene encodes CDR1 ENHRY and CDR2 SYGVKD. The CDR3 spans 15 residues. In nucleotides, the CDR3 is TGTGCCATCAGTAGGACTAGCGGTAGCACAGATACGCAGTATTTT. Translated: CAISRTSGSTDTQYF.

V gene TRBV10-3 combines with J gene TRBJ2-5, with D tentatively TRBD1 (8 bases). With 4 bases removed from V and 5 bases from J, the gap between germline ends came to 20 bases. Germline V gene sequence: CDR1 ENHRY, CDR2 SYGVKD. The CDR3 covers 16 residues. The CDR3 region has the DNA TGTGCCATCAGTGGTACAGGGGGAGGGATAGCGGAGACCCAGTACTTC. Translating gives CAISGTGGGIAETQYF.

This chain connects TRBV7-8 to TRBJ1-5; D unresolved. This CDR3 is 14 amino acids long. Looked up from germline, CDR1 is SGHVS and CDR2 is FQNEAQ. V lost 4 bases, J lost 7 bases, and 14 bases lay in between. This CDR3 reads CASSSSVRDQPQHF. The CDR3 coding sequence is TGTGCCAGCAGCTCGTCGGTCCGTGACCAGCCCCAGCATTTT.

The sample holds a few counts of this clone. The CDR3 region is CASSGTPGQGKDGELFF. The CDR3 nucleotides are TGTGCCAGCAGCGGCACACCGGGACAGGGGAAAGACGGGGAGCTGTTTTTT. The chain has TRBV9 and TRBJ2-2, with 10 bases matching TRBD1. The V segment lost 3 bases and the J segment 7 bases; nucleotides outside the gene matches: 12. The CDR3 consists of 17 residues. Looked up from germline, CDR1 is SGDLS and CDR2 is YYNGEE.

This chain connects TRBV6-6 to TRBJ2-5; D possibly corresponds to TRBD1 (5 bases). CDR1 is MNHNY, CDR2 SVGAGI, per germline (reference sequence). Between the trimmed V and J ends, which lost 3 bases and 4 bases, there was a span of 9 bases. The CDR3 consists of 13 residues. The CDR3 sequence: CASSYRGGETQYF. DNA of the CDR3: TGTGCCAGCAGTTATAGGGGCGGAGAGACCCAGTACTTC.

The chain employs TRBV2 and TRBJ2-3; D perhaps matches TRBD2 (6 bases). With 5 bases removed from V and 2 bases from J, the gap between germline ends came to 20 bases. The CDR3 extends over 17 amino acids. Germline-derived CDR1 and CDR2 are SNHLY and FYNNEI. CDR3 sequence reads: CASSQLLGGAPTDTQYF. CDR3 coding DNA: TGTGCCAGCAGTCAACTGCTGGGCGGGGCCCCCACAGATACGCAGTATTTT.

This clone occurred once. DNA for the CDR3: TGTGCCAGCAGCCAAACGCGGAGCTCCTACAATGAGCAGTTCTTC. It yields the protein CASSQTRSSYNEQFF. V is TRBV4-2 and J is TRBJ2-1; D uncertain. V was shortened by 2 bases and J by 0 bases, with 8 bases between the two germline ends. This CDR3 is built from 15 residues. Germline V lookup: CDR1 LGHNA, CDR2 YNFKEQ.

There are a few counts of this clone. The chain uses TRBV19 and TRBJ1-5; no clear D gene. Germline loops: CDR1 LNHDA, CDR2 SQIVND (reference sequence). There are 14 residues in the CDR3. V was clipped by 0 bases and J by 7 bases, with 10 bases between them. CDR3 protein: CASSIDHPGQPQHF. CDR3 nucleotide sequence: TGTGCCAGTAGTATAGATCACCCTGGACAGCCCCAGCATTTT.

In DNA, the CDR3 is TGCAGCGTTGGGACAGACGGCTACACCTTC. Amino acids: CSVGTDGYTF. The chain carries TRBV29-1 and TRBJ1-2; D possibly corresponds to TRBD1 (6 bases). Deletions cut 4 bases from V and 8 bases from J, with 8 bases between. This CDR3 is built from 10 residues. Germline lookup yields CDR1 SQVTM and CDR2 ANQGSEA. The variable domain in full, completed from reference TRBV29-1 and TRBJ1-2, reads SAVISQKPSRDICQRGTSLTIQCQVDSQVTMMFWYRQQPGQSLTLIATANQGSEATYESGFVIDKFPISRPNLTFSTLTVSNMSPEDSSIYLCSVGTDGYTFGSGTRLTVV.

The genes are TRBV29-1 and TRBJ2-3, with a possible D match to TRBD2 (5 bases). The CDR3 is 15 amino acids. Germline V gene sequence: CDR1 SQVTM, CDR2 ANQGSEA. The germline V and J ends were trimmed by 5 bases and 6 bases, with 21 bases remaining between them. The CDR3 DNA follows: TGCAGCGTTAGAATGGTCGGAGGAGACGCGGATACGCAGTATTTT. It translates to CSVRMVGGDADTQYF.

The gene calls are TRBV7-2 and TRBJ1-2, with a possible D match to TRBD1 (5 bases). CDR3 length: 13 residues. The ends were cut back, 7 bases at V and 3 bases at J, with 12 bases in the middle. CDR1 and CDR2 from the germline V gene are SGHTA and FQGNSA. The CDR3 reads CASTLDRYYGYTF. The CDR3 region has the DNA TGTGCCAGCACCCTAGACAGATACTATGGCTACACCTTC. The variable domain in full, with the rest retrieved from reference TRBV7-2 and TRBJ1-2, is GAGVSQSPSNKVTEKGKDVELRCDPISGHTALYWYRQSLGQGLEFLIYFQGNSAPDKSGLPSDRFSAERTGGSVSTLTIQRTQQEDSAVYLCASTLDRYYGYTFGSGTRLTVV.

This rearrangement joins TRBV7-2 to TRBJ2-1, with TRBD2 matching over 12 bases. The CDR3 spans 15 residues. Unmatched junction bases numbered 4, after V lost 3 bases and J lost 7 bases. Germline V gene lookup returns CDR1 SGHTA and CDR2 FQGNSA. The CDR3 DNA reads TGTGCCAGCAGCTTCCTAGCGGGAGGGTTTAATGAGCAGTTCTTC. It translates to CASSFLAGGFNEQFF.